The 14 T cell receptor beta chains listed next were all sequenced from one sample in a study of CD8 T cells in Susac syndrome. When the RNA was reverse transcribed, random hexamers were used with an input of roughly 0.45 to 1 ug. TCRdb analysed the immunoSEQ multiplex PCR reads with MiXCR anew, one entry per CDR3 protein. The top ten hold about 0.13% of the sample, which has 150,000 to 200,000 distinct CDR3 sequences, approximately 96% seen once. The specimen was CD4+ T cells from PBMCs. The receptor source for this set is a human donor in good health.

This sequence joins TRBV29-1 and TRBJ1-1; D not resolved. Trimming stripped 8 bases from V and 0 bases from J, with 13 bases between. Germline CDR1 SQVTM, CDR2 ANQGSEA. The CDR3 sequence is 13 residues long. The CDR3 region is CSSAGIMNTEAFF. In DNA form, the CDR3 reads TGCAGCTCCGCGGGGATAATGAACACTGAAGCTTTCTTT.

The chain uses TRBV15 and TRBJ2-3, with TRBD1 matching over 10 bases. Germline V gene lookup returns CDR1 LNHNV and CDR2 YYDKDF (reference sequence). There are 14 residues in the CDR3. The ends lost 6 bases at V and 4 bases at J; junction bases unmatched: 4. The CDR3 loop reads CATRPGTGADTQYF. CDR3 DNA: TGTGCCACCAGGCCCGGGACAGGGGCAGATACGCAGTATTTT.

The V gene is TRBV19, the J gene TRBJ2-7; tentatively, D is TRBD2 (6 bases). Trimming left V 5 bases short and J 3 bases short, with 14 bases between. Germline V gene sequence: CDR1 LNHDA, CDR2 SQIVND (reference sequence). The CDR3 is 14 amino acids. The CDR3 region is CASSGRDSNYEQYF. CDR3 sequence (DNA): TGTGCCAGTAGTGGCCGGGACTCAAACTACGAGCAGTACTTC.

The chain is built from TRBV20-1 and TRBJ2-5; 7 bases are a match to TRBD1. V lost 4 bases to trimming and J lost 3 bases; unmatched junction nucleotides: 2. The CDR3 is 12 residues long. Germline CDR1 DFQATT, CDR2 SNEGSKA (reference sequence). The CDR3 loop is CSAIDREETQYF. CDR3 sequence (DNA): TGCAGTGCTATTGACAGGGAAGAGACCCAGTACTTC.

This clonotype was seen once. The chain combines TRBV20-1 with TRBJ2-1; 16 bases agree with TRBD2. This CDR3 has 16 amino acids. J lost 9 bases, V lost 3 bases, and 8 bases had no gene match. Germline V gene sequence: CDR1 DFQATT, CDR2 SNEGSKA (reference sequence). CDR3 nucleotides: TGCAGTGCTAGGGCCCCGGGACTAGCGGGGGGGGGTGAGCAGTTCTTC. Its translation: CSARAPGLAGGGEQFF.

The genes are TRBV6-5 and TRBJ2-5; TRBD1 aligns across 12 bases. The CDR3 is 16 amino acids. V was clipped by 0 bases and J by 4 bases; unmatched bases: 3. The germline CDR1 and CDR2 sequences are MNHEY and SVGAGI. DNA for the CDR3: TGTGCCAGCAGTTACTCCGGGACAGGGGGCGCAGAGACCCAGTACTTC. It encodes CASSYSGTGGAETQYF.

This rearrangement joins TRBV29-1 to TRBJ2-7; TRBD2 is a possible D gene (7 bases). CDR1 and CDR2 from the germline V gene are SQVTM and ANQGSEA. Trimming left V 6 bases short and J 0 bases short, with 15 bases between. The CDR3 length is 14 residues. CDR3 region: CSVARGPSSYEQYF. CDR3 in DNA: TGCAGCGTGGCGCGGGGGCCAAGCTCCTACGAGCAGTACTTC.

The V gene is TRBV5-1, the J gene TRBJ2-1; 10 nucleotides line up with TRBD2. This CDR3 comprises 17 residues. Germline V gene sequence: CDR1 SGHRS, CDR2 YFSETQ. After removal of 0 bases from V and 4 bases from J, the junction contained 7 bases not matched to a gene. The CDR3 region has the DNA TGCGCCAGCAGCTTGGAGCCTAGCGGGGGCCCGTACAATGAGCAGTTCTTC. Translating it yields CASSLEPSGGPYNEQFF.

DNA for the CDR3: TGTGCCAGCAGCTTTACGGCGGCCGAGCAGTACTTC. It codes for CASSFTAAEQYF. The chain couples TRBV13 to TRBJ2-7, with D unclear. The CDR3 runs 12 residues. The germline V gene has CDR1 PRHDT and CDR2 FYEKMQ (reference sequence). V dropped 3 bases and J dropped 6 bases, with 9 bases sitting between them. Based on the CDR3 plus reference TRBV13 and TRBJ2-7, the full variable domain is AAGVIQSPRHLIKEKRETATLKCYPIPRHDTVYWYQQGPGQDPQFLISFYEKMQSDKGSIPDRFSAQQFSDYHSELNMSSLELGDSALYFCASSFTAAEQYFGPGTRLTVT.

V usage is TRBV5-6 and J usage is TRBJ2-7; either TRBD1 or TRBD2 may supply D (6 bases each). The CDR3 is 13 residues long. Germline V gene sequence: CDR1 SGHDT, CDR2 YYEEEE. Trimming left V 4 bases short and J 3 bases short, with 11 bases between. The CDR3 region has the DNA TGTGCCAGCAGCGGCGGGACAAACTACGAGCAGTACTTC. It codes for CASSGGTNYEQYF.

The rearrangement joins TRBV29-1 to TRBJ1-1, with D possibly matching TRBD1 (5 bases). Germline V gene sequence: CDR1 SQVTM, CDR2 ANQGSEA. CDR3 length equals 13 residues. Trimming pared 6 bases from V and 0 bases from J, leaving 11 bases between. The CDR3 sequence is CSVRDVMNTEAFF. In nucleotides, the CDR3 is TGCAGCGTCAGGGACGTCATGAACACTGAAGCTTTCTTT.

CDR3 DNA sequence: TGTGCTGGACAATGGAACACTGAAGCTTTCTTT. Translation: CAGQWNTEAFF. V gene TRBV30 combines with J gene TRBJ1-1; D is perhaps TRBD1 (5 bases). The CDR3 is 11 amino acids. Germline V lookup: CDR1 GTSNPN, CDR2 SVGIG (reference sequence). The complete variable domain, with remaining parts taken from reference TRBV30 and TRBJ1-1, reads SQTIHQWPATLVQPVGSPLSLECTVEGTSNPNLYWYRQAAGRGLQLLFYSVGIGQISSEVPQNLSASRPQDRQFILSSKKLLLSDSGFYLCAGQWNTEAFFGQGTRLTVV.

The chain uses TRBV20-1 and TRBJ2-5; unclear D gene. CDR1 is DFQATT and CDR2 is SNEGSKA in the germline V gene (reference sequence). V was cut by 3 bases and J by 5 bases, with 10 bases left in between. The CDR3 extends over 12 amino acids. Here the CDR3 DNA reads TGCAGTGCTAGCCTTTTTCGGGAGACCCAGTACTTC. As protein: CSASLFRETQYF.

The V gene is TRBV20-1, the J gene TRBJ2-1; 8 nucleotides agree with TRBD2. V gave up 3 bases and J gave up 7 bases; unmatched junction bases: 5. CDR1 is DFQATT, CDR2 SNEGSKA, per germline (reference sequence). CDR3 size: 13 residues. Written as DNA, the CDR3 is TGCAGTGCTAGCGGGGGGGTTCGGAATGAGCAGTTCTTC. As protein: CSASGGVRNEQFF.